This record covers a single T cell receptor beta chain. The CDR3 sequence is 15 residues long. The germline V gene has CDR1 GTSNPN and CDR2 SVGIG (reference sequence). V lost 3 bases, J lost 4 bases, and 18 bases lay in between. This specimen comes from a study of control samples from healthy donors and cancer patients. Clones were sequenced by immunoSEQ multiplex PCR, and TCRdb holds only the in-frame ones, with some missing. Of 98,000 or so clones listed, approximately 84% are singletons. This clonotype was sampled from a man aged 18 to 35 in good health. Sample: blood. The rearrangement links TRBV30 to TRBJ1-2; D perhaps matches TRBD1 (5 bases). CDR3 in amino acids: CAWREGYSNSYGYTF. CDR3 sequence (DNA): TGTGCCTGGAGGGAGGGGTACTCTAACTCCTATGGCTACACCTTC.